This record looks at one TCR beta chain sequence and its context. No antigen is known for it. The data were produced by immunoSEQ multiplex PCR, yet TCRdb's version contains in-frame clones alone and is incomplete. In the table there are approximately 96,000 clones, under 95% of which are singletons. V was clipped by 0 bases and J by 3 bases; unmatched bases: 2. The CDR3 runs 16 residues. CDR1 is SGHTA and CDR2 is FQGNSA in the germline V gene. The source of the sample is a study of PD-1 blockade in classical Hodgkin lymphoma. The study, taken as a whole, reports: Diminished baseline TCR diversity has been reported in newly diagnosed patients relative to healthy donors. Nivolumab initiated under 1 year post-ASCT led to patient exclusion. CD4+ TCR diversity, unlike CD8+, rose significantly by C4D1.

Time point: cycle 4 day 1 (C4D1), after 6 weeks of nivolumab. Every patient was affected by relapse after autologous stem cell transplantation, while exposure to brentuximab vedotin was not uniform. Relapsed/refractory classical Hodgkin lymphoma patients had complete, partial or progressive responses. The source was peripheral blood mononuclear cells (PBMCs), collected before the fourth cycle of nivolumab. V is TRBV7-2 and J is TRBJ1-5, with 10 positions matching TRBD1. This sequence was found in a human donor with classical Hodgkin lymphoma. The CDR3 is CASSLAGTGVNQPQHF. The CDR3, as DNA: TGTGCCAGCAGCTTAGCCGGGACAGGGGTCAATCAGCCCCAGCATTTT.